This T cell receptor (beta chain) was sequenced for a study of regulatory T cells. General study points: Hydrophobic residues at CDR3 positions 6 and 7 were enriched in conventional CD4+ T cells of CD3G-deficient patients.

The PCR used 52 TRBV and 13 TRBJ primers. Produced via immunoSEQ multiplex PCR; TCRdb's table is partial and in-frame only. The sample yields tens of thousands of clones, more than 85% seen once. Patients, 2 to 39 years old, had expanded memory T-cell proportions. Sorting split CD4+ cells into CD25-high CD127-low Tregs and CD25-low CD127-high conventional T cells. V was clipped by 2 bases and J by 4 bases; unmatched bases: 8. Germline CDR1 reads MNHNY; CDR2 reads SVGAGI (reference sequence). The CDR3 totals 16 residues. Concerning this clone: Antigen: not known.

The sequence was obtained from a child aged 2-9 years with CD3G deficiency. Sequencing was performed on conventional CD4+ T cells sorted from blood. V and J are TRBV6-6 and TRBJ1-2; TRBD1 agrees at 9 bases. The CDR3 nucleotides are TGTGCCAGCAGTTACCGGACAGGGGTCGCCGGCTATGGCTACACCTTC. Its translation is CASSYRTGVAGYGYTF.